This T cell receptor beta chain was captured by sequencing in a study of Ad26.COV2.S vaccination and SARS-CoV-2 variants. In germline, CDR1 is LGHDT, CDR2 YNNKEL (reference sequence). CDR3 length: 14 amino acids. V lost 3 bases to trimming and J lost 4 bases; unmatched junction nucleotides: 4. TCRdb's copy holds only in-frame clones and misses some; the assay was immunoSEQ multiplex PCR. Altogether 250,000 or so clones are present, 87% being singletons, with the ten largest covering roughly 3%. Note on this clone: Its antigen is as yet unknown.

Indicated treatment: 15 to 20 received Ad26.COV2.S at low or high dose, single or two shots; a few received placebo; per-sample allocation not given. Sampling occurred on day 63 after the first vaccine or placebo injection. Findings and caveats of the study: The authors reported substantial breadth in spike-specific CD8+ and CD4+ T cell responses after vaccination.

The sequence was obtained from a person aged 18 to 59 who received the Ad26.COV2.S COVID-19 vaccine or a placebo. The chain uses TRBV3-1 (or the pseudogene TRBV3-2) and TRBJ2-7, with 9 bases matching TRBD1. Here the sequenced sample was peripheral blood, taken in a trial of Ad26.COV2.S vaccine versus placebo. The CDR3: CASSHHGTGYEQYF. The CDR3 DNA sequence: TGTGCCAGCAGCCACCACGGGACAGGGTACGAGCAGTACTTC.